This T cell receptor beta chain originates from a study of technical replicates of blood from several donors. There are 12 residues in the CDR3. Germline CDR1 SQVTM, CDR2 ANQGSEA. V dropped 5 bases and J dropped 1 base, with 8 bases sitting between them. Sequenced by immunoSEQ multiplex PCR; TCRdb stores in-frame clones only, minus some. The sample shows about 81,000 clones, 75% to 90% of them seen only once. This clone was picked up many times. Material: PBMCs. The chain employs TRBV29-1 and TRBJ1-1, with D tentatively TRBD1 (6 bases). The receptor was isolated from a human donor in good health. Some clones in this sample may be carry-over from other donors' samples. CDR3 sequence (DNA): TGCAGCGTTCAACAGGGGAACACTGAAGCTTTCTTT. It specifies CSVQQGNTEAFF.